These T cell receptor beta chains were read from a single sample in a study of a mutant IDH1 vaccine in newly diagnosed glioma. This table comes from immunoSEQ multiplex PCR, and its TCRdb copy is limited to in-frame clones, with some not included. The repertoire holds about 68,000 clones, with 60% to 85% as singletons. The sample here was PBMCs, taken from a glioma patient treated with radiotherapy, temozolomide or both. The receptors here all came from a middle-aged man with glioma. The conserved cysteine and the conserved F or W are not part of the CDR3 here. A D gene is named only where the DNA matches it firmly.

V gene: TRBV6-5
D gene: -
J gene: TRBJ2-2
CDR3 protein: ASSLGSGELF

V gene: TRBV30
D gene: -
J gene: TRBJ1-1
CDR3 protein: AWKGERYTEAF

V gene: TRBV4-2
D gene: -
J gene: TRBJ2-1
CDR3 protein: ASSQLGPYNEQF

V gene: TRBV2
D gene: -
J gene: TRBJ1-1
CDR3 protein: ASSDLADNTEAF

V gene: TRBV4-1
D gene: -
J gene: TRBJ1-1
CDR3 protein: ASSQAPGWDTEAF

V gene: TRBV6-1
D gene: -
J gene: TRBJ1-1
CDR3 protein: ASSVQWNTEAF

V gene: TRBV6-1
D gene: -
J gene: TRBJ2-2
CDR3 protein: ASSEASQVNTGELF

V gene: TRBV5-6
D gene: -
J gene: TRBJ1-5
CDR3 protein: ASTGGGPNSNQPQH

V gene: TRBV5-1
D gene: -
J gene: TRBJ1-2
CDR3 protein: ASREWGRGYGYT

V gene: TRBV5-1
D gene: -
J gene: TRBJ2-5
CDR3 protein: ASSLGQPQETQY

V gene: TRBV5-4
D gene: -
J gene: TRBJ1-3
CDR3 protein: ASSFVDGPGNTIY

V gene: TRBV6-6
D gene: -
J gene: TRBJ1-1
CDR3 protein: ASSRGQRKGNTEAF

V gene: TRBV28
D gene: TRBD1
J gene: TRBJ2-7
CDR3 protein: ASSTTGGTYEQY

V gene: TRBV6-1
D gene: TRBD1
J gene: TRBJ2-7
CDR3 protein: ASKTGGAFNEQY

V gene: TRBV19
D gene: -
J gene: TRBJ1-2
CDR3 protein: ASSILGGSANYGYT

V gene: TRBV6-1
D gene: -
J gene: TRBJ2-3
CDR3 protein: ASTGVSWTDTQY

V gene: TRBV9
D gene: TRBD1
J gene: TRBJ1-2
CDR3 protein: ASSVSRDSFYGYT

V gene: TRBV19
D gene: -
J gene: TRBJ2-7
CDR3 protein: ASSPRANLDYEQY

V gene: TRBV9
D gene: -
J gene: TRBJ1-1
CDR3 protein: ASSGDINTEAF

V gene: TRBV4-3
D gene: TRBD1
J gene: TRBJ2-7
CDR3 protein: ASSQRTGTYEQY

V gene: TRBV4-1
D gene: -
J gene: TRBJ2-2
CDR3 protein: ASSQSTTRDTGELF

V gene: TRBV5-6
D gene: TRBD2
J gene: TRBJ2-3
CDR3 protein: ASSSGLEEQDTQY

V gene: TRBV11-2
D gene: TRBD1
J gene: TRBJ1-3
CDR3 protein: ASSSGQISGNTIY

V gene: TRBV18
D gene: -
J gene: TRBJ2-7
CDR3 protein: ASSPSDNEQY

V gene: TRBV27
D gene: TRBD1
J gene: TRBJ2-7
CDR3 protein: ASSDRGLGEQY

V gene: TRBV2
D gene: -
J gene: TRBJ2-5
CDR3 protein: ASKYQETQY

V gene: TRBV10-3
D gene: -
J gene: TRBJ1-1
CDR3 protein: AIRPGTGMNTEAF

V gene: TRBV6-5
D gene: -
J gene: TRBJ1-2
CDR3 protein: ASSLGPGDYGYT

V gene: TRBV28
D gene: -
J gene: TRBJ1-4
CDR3 protein: ASSPGARSLF

V gene: TRBV6-5
D gene: -
J gene: TRBJ1-1
CDR3 protein: ASSLGRNTEAF

V gene: TRBV10-3
D gene: TRBD2
J gene: TRBJ2-1
CDR3 protein: ATLPSGGYNEQF

V gene: TRBV5-1
D gene: -
J gene: TRBJ2-1
CDR3 protein: ASSLEGSAAYNEQF

V gene: TRBV7-8
D gene: -
J gene: TRBJ1-5
CDR3 protein: ASSLGQGDNQPQH

V gene: TRBV19
D gene: -
J gene: TRBJ1-5
CDR3 protein: ASSPGFRSNQPQH

V gene: TRBV2
D gene: -
J gene: TRBJ1-1
CDR3 protein: ASTEGENTEAF

V gene: TRBV4-1
D gene: TRBD1
J gene: TRBJ1-3
CDR3 protein: ASSSDRAFSGNTIY

V gene: TRBV4-1
D gene: TRBD2
J gene: TRBJ2-1
CDR3 protein: ASSQIAGISYNEQF

V gene: TRBV5-4
D gene: -
J gene: TRBJ1-2
CDR3 protein: ASSPADGTNYGYT

V gene: TRBV7-8
D gene: -
J gene: TRBJ1-2
CDR3 protein: ASSLGPANNYGYT

V gene: TRBV7-9
D gene: -
J gene: TRBJ1-1
CDR3 protein: ASSPGPSNTEAF

V gene: TRBV5-4
D gene: TRBD1
J gene: TRBJ1-2
CDR3 protein: ASSQTGGGGYT

V gene: TRBV2
D gene: TRBD1
J gene: TRBJ1-1
CDR3 protein: ASRDRGPWGEAF

V gene: TRBV6-5
D gene: -
J gene: TRBJ1-2
CDR3 protein: ASSFSGLSIGYT

V gene: TRBV4-3
D gene: TRBD2
J gene: TRBJ2-3
CDR3 protein: ASSQDGQRGDTQY

V gene: TRBV6-1
D gene: -
J gene: TRBJ2-2
CDR3 protein: ASSELDRAGANTGELF

V gene: TRBV6-1
D gene: TRBD1
J gene: TRBJ1-5
CDR3 protein: ASRVQGDQPQH

V gene: TRBV2
D gene: -
J gene: TRBJ1-1
CDR3 protein: ASSARDQVNTEAF

V gene: TRBV6-1
D gene: -
J gene: TRBJ2-7
CDR3 protein: ASPSSYEQY

V gene: TRBV5-1
D gene: -
J gene: TRBJ1-3
CDR3 protein: ASSPRADRLRNTIY

V gene: TRBV2
D gene: TRBD2
J gene: TRBJ2-1
CDR3 protein: ASSEASGLGGEQF

V gene: TRBV29-1
D gene: -
J gene: TRBJ1-1
CDR3 protein: SVETGLDTEAF

V gene: TRBV4-1
D gene: TRBD1
J gene: TRBJ1-2
CDR3 protein: ASSHPGQGFGSYT

V gene: TRBV30
D gene: -
J gene: TRBJ1-2
CDR3 protein: ASQTKGGYGYT

V gene: TRBV9
D gene: -
J gene: TRBJ2-1
CDR3 protein: ASSPDRIPYNEQF

V gene: TRBV29-1
D gene: TRBD1
J gene: TRBJ1-3
CDR3 protein: SAKEGQLFSGNTIY

V gene: TRBV7-2
D gene: TRBD1
J gene: TRBJ2-7
CDR3 protein: ASSLAGTGVPYEQY

V gene: TRBV19
D gene: TRBD1
J gene: TRBJ1-1
CDR3 protein: ASKPRPGQGYTEAF

V gene: TRBV4-1
D gene: -
J gene: TRBJ1-1
CDR3 protein: ASKRPENTEAF